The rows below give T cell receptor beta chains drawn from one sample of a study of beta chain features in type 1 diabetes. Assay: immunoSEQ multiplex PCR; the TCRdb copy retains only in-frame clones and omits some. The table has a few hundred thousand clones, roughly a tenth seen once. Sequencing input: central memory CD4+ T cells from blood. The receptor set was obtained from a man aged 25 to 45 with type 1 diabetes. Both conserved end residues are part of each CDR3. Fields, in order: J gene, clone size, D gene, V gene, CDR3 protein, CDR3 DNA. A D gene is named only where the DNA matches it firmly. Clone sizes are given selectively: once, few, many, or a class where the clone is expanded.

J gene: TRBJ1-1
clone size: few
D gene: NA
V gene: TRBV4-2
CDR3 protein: CASSPYGGYTEAFF
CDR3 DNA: TGTGCCAGCAGCCCGTACGGGGGGTACACTGAAGCTTTCTTT

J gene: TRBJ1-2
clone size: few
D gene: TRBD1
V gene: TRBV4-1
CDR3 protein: CASSPGQGARGYTF
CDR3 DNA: TGCGCCAGCAGCCCGGGACAGGGGGCGCGGGGCTACACCTTC

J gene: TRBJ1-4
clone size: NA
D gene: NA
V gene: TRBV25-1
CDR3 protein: CASSEREKLFF
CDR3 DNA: TGTGCCAGCAGTGAGCGCGAAAAACTGTTTTTT

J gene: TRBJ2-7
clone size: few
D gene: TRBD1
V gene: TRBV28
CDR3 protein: CASSSPGQGSIYEQYF
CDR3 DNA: TGTGCCAGCAGTTCACCGGGACAGGGCTCGATCTACGAGCAGTACTTC

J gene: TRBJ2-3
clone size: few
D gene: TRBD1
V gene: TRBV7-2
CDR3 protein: CASSSLRGDTQYF
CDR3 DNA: TGTGCCAGCAGCTCCCTCAGGGGGGATACGCAGTATTTT

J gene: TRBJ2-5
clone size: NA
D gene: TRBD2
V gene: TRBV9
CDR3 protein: CASSVASGSVQETQYF
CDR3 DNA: TGTGCCAGCAGCGTAGCTAGCGGGAGCGTACAAGAGACCCAGTACTTC

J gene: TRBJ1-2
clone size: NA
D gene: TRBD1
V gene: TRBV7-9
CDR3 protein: CASSAGPYGTGYGYTF
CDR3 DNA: TGTGCCAGCAGCGCAGGGCCCTACGGGACAGGCTATGGCTACACCTTC

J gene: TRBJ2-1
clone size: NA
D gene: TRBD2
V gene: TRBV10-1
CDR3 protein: CASRRTGTSGSAFF
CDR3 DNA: TGCGCCAGCAGACGCACCGGGACTAGCGGGAGTGCGTTCTTC

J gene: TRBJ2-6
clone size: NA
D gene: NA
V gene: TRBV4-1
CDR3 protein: CASSPKFSSGANVLTF
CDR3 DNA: TGCGCCAGCAGCCCGAAATTCAGCTCTGGGGCCAACGTCCTGACTTTC

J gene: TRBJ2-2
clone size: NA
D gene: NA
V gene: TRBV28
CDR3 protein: CASTIYTGELFF
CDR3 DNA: TGTGCCAGCACTATATACACCGGGGAGCTGTTTTTT

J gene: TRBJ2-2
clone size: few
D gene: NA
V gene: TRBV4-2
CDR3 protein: CASSQGLGLNTGELFF
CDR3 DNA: TGTGCCAGCAGCCAAGGCCTCGGGCTTAACACCGGGGAGCTGTTTTTT

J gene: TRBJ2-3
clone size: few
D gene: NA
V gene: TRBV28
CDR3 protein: CASSLARSTDTQYF
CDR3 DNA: TGTGCCAGCAGCTTGGCCCGGAGCACAGATACGCAGTATTTT

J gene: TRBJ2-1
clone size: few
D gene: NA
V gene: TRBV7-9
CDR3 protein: CASSRSLNYEQFF
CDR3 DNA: TGTGCCAGCAGCCGATCTTTAAACTATGAGCAGTTCTTC

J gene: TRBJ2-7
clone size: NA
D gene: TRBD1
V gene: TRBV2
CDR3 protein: CASTLDRGYYEQYF
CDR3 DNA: TGTGCCAGCACTTTGGACAGGGGTTACTACGAGCAGTACTTC

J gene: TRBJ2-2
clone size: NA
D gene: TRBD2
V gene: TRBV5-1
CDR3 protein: CASGTLAGGSGTGELFF
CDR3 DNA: TGCGCCAGCGGCACACTAGCGGGAGGGTCTGGCACCGGGGAGCTGTTTTTT

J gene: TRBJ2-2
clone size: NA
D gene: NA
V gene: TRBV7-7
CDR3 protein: CASSLVQVGSPGELFF
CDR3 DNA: TGTGCCAGCAGCTTAGTACAGGTCGGGAGCCCCGGGGAGCTGTTTTTT

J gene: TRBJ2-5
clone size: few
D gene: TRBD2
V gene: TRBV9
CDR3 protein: CASSKRETETQYF
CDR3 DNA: TGTGCCAGCAGCAAGCGGGAGACGGAGACCCAGTACTTC

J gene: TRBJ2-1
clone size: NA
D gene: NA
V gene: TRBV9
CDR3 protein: CASSVAGRGSYNEQFF
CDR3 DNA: TGTGCCAGCAGCGTAGCGGGACGGGGTTCCTACAATGAGCAGTTCTTC

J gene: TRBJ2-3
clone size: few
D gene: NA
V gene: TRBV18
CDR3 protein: CASSRGASTDTQYF
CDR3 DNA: TGTGCCAGCTCGAGGGGCGCAAGCACAGATACGCAGTATTTT

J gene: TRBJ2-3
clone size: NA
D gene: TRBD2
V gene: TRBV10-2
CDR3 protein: CASSKAGGKTDTQYF
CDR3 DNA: TGCGCCAGCAGCAAAGCGGGAGGCAAGACAGATACGCAGTATTTT

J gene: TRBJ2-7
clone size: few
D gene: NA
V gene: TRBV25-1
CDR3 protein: CASAKPGPMVEQYF
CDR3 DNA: TGTGCCAGCGCCAAGCCAGGGCCGATGGTCGAGCAGTACTTC

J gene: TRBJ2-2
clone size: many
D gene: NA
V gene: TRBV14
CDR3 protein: CASSQARVLLGTGELFF
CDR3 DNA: TGTGCCAGCAGCCAAGCCAGGGTCCTTTTGGGAACCGGGGAGCTGTTTTTT

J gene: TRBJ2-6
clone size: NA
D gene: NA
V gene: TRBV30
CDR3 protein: CAWSRGRGGAGANVLTF
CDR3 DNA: TGTGCCTGGAGTCGGGGCAGGGGGGGAGCTGGGGCCAACGTCCTGACTTTC

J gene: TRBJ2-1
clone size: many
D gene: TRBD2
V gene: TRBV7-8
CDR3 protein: CASSLAGTSGSWRNEQFF
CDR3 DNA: TGTGCCAGCAGCTTAGCCGGGACTAGCGGGAGTTGGCGCAATGAGCAGTTCTTC

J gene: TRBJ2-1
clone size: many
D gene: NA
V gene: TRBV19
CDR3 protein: CASSRLTRNEQFF
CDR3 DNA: TGTGCCAGTAGTCGCCTGACGAGGAATGAGCAGTTCTTC

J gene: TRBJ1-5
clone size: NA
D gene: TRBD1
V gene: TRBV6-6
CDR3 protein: CASSPDRDQPQHF
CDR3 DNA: TGTGCCAGCAGCCCTGACAGGGATCAGCCCCAGCATTTT

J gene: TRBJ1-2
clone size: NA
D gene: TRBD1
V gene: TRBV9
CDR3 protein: CASSVTGTGDGYTF
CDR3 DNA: TGTGCCAGCAGCGTAACCGGGACAGGGGACGGCTACACCTTC

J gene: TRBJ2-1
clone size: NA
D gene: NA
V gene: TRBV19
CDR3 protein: CASSSQDSNEQFF
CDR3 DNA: TGTGCCAGTAGTTCCCAGGACAGCAATGAGCAGTTCTTC

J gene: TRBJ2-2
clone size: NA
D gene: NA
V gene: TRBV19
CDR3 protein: CASSIRTYDTGELFF
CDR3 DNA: TGTGCCAGTAGTATAAGGACCTACGACACCGGGGAGCTGTTTTTT

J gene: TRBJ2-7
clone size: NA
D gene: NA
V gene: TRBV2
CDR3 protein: CASTQRMAYEQYF
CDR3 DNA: TGTGCCAGCACCCAACGGATGGCCTACGAGCAGTACTTC

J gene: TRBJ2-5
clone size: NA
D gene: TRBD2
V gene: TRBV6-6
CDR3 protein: CASGRSGKSETQYF
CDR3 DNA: TGTGCCAGCGGCCGGAGCGGGAAGTCGGAGACCCAGTACTTC

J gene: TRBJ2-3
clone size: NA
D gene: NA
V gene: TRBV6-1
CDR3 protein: CASSDTYTDTQYF
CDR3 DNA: TGTGCCAGCAGTGACACCTACACAGATACGCAGTATTTT

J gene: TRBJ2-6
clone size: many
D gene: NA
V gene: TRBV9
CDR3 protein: CASDPQGHSSGANVLTF
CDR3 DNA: TGTGCCAGCGATCCCCAGGGGCATAGTTCTGGGGCCAACGTCCTGACTTTC

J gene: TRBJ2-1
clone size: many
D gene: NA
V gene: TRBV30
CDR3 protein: CAWSGGHEQFF
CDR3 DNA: TGTGCCTGGAGTGGAGGGCATGAGCAGTTCTTC

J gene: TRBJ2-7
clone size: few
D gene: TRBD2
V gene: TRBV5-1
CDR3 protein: CASSLNSGGSYEQYF
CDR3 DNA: TGCGCCAGCAGTTTGAATAGCGGGGGCTCCTACGAGCAGTACTTC

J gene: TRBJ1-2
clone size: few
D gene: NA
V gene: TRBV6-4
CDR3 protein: CASSETTVSYGYTF
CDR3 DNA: TGTGCCAGCAGTGAGACGACGGTGAGCTATGGCTACACCTTC

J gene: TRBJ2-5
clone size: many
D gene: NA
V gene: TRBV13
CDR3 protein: CASSLGQAWDQYF
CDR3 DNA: TGTGCCAGCAGCTTAGGACAGGCTTGGGACCAGTACTTC

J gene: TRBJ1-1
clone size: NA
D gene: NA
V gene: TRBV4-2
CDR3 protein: CASSRRQRTEAFF
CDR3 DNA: TGTGCCAGCAGCCGTCGCCAGCGGACTGAAGCTTTCTTT

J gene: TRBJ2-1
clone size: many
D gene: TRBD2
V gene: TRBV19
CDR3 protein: CASSMHGRYNEQFF
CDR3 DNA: TGTGCCAGTAGTATGCACGGGAGGTACAATGAGCAGTTCTTC

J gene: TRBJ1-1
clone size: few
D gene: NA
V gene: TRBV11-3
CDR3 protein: CASRDRDISSEAFF
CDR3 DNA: TGTGCCAGCAGGGACCGGGACATCTCATCTGAAGCTTTCTTT

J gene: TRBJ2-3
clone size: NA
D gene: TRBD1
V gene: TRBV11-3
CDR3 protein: CASSLDRSGGSDTQYF
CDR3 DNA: TGTGCCAGCAGCTTAGATCGTTCAGGGGGATCGGATACGCAGTATTTT

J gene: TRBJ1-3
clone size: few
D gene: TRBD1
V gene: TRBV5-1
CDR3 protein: CASRVDRASGNTIYF
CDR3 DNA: TGCGCCAGCAGAGTAGACAGGGCCTCTGGAAACACCATATATTTT

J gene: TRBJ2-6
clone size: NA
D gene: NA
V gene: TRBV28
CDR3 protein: CASSSALSGANVLTF
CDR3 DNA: TGTGCCAGCAGTTCTGCATTATCTGGGGCCAACGTCCTGACTTTC

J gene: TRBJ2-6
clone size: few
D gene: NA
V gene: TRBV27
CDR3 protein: CASTPYAIQGSGANVLTF
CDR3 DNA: TGTGCCAGCACCCCATATGCTATTCAGGGATCTGGGGCCAACGTCCTGACTTTC

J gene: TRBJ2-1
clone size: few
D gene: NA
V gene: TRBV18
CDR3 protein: CASSPPRKSTYNEQFF
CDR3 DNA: TGTGCCAGCTCACCACCTAGGAAAAGCACCTACAATGAGCAGTTCTTC

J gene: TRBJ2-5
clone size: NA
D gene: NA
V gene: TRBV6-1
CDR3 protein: CASSPPGVRETQYF
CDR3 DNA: TGTGCCAGCAGTCCACCAGGGGTTCGAGAGACCCAGTACTTC

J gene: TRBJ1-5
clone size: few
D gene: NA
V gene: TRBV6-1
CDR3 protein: CASGGSSSNQPQHF
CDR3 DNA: TGTGCCAGTGGGGGGAGTAGTTCCAATCAGCCCCAGCATTTT

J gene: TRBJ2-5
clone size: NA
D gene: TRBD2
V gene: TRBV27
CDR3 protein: CASSLKMLAGGPGQETQYF
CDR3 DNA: TGTGCCAGCAGTTTAAAGATGCTAGCGGGAGGGCCAGGGCAAGAGACCCAGTACTTC

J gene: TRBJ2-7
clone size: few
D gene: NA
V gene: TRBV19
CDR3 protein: CASSIPGSRREQYF
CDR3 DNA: TGTGCCAGTAGTATCCCCGGGAGTAGGCGCGAGCAGTACTTC

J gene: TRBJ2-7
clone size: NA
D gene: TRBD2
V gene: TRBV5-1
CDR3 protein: CASRPGLGAYEQYF
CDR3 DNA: TGCGCCAGCAGGCCGGGACTAGGGGCTTACGAGCAGTACTTC

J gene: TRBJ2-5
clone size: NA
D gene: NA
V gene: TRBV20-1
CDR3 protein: CSALPETQYF
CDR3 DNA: TGCAGTGCCCTCCCTGAGACCCAGTACTTC